The 10 T cell receptor beta chains presented below share a single source sample, sequenced in a study of blood T cell repertoires in COVID-19. TCRdb's copy holds only in-frame clones and misses some; the assay was immunoSEQ multiplex PCR. This sample yields around 180,000 clones, of which roughly 86% are seen a single time; nearly 2.5% belongs to the top ten. Sample: peripheral blood. These receptors originate from a man aged 40-50 years with active or convalescent COVID-19.

Only one count was recorded for this clone. V usage is TRBV30 and J usage is TRBJ2-5, with 8 bases fitting TRBD2. The CDR3 runs 17 residues. Unmatched junction bases numbered 16, after V lost 2 bases and J lost 5 bases. Germline CDR1 and CDR2: GTSNPN and SVGIG (reference sequence). CDR3 amino acids: CAWSPWSGGRVRETQYF. The CDR3 region has the DNA TGTGCCTGGAGTCCATGGAGCGGGGGTCGCGTCCGGGAGACCCAGTACTTC. Supplemented by reference TRBV30 and TRBJ2-5, the full variable domain reads SQTIHQWPATLVQPVGSPLSLECTVEGTSNPNLYWYRQAAGRGLQLLFYSVGIGQISSEVPQNLSASRPQDRQFILSSKKLLLSDSGFYLCAWSPWSGGRVRETQYFGPGTRLLVL.

This clone was recorded once. This chain uses TRBV10-3 with TRBJ2-7, with TRBD2 identical over 11 bases. The germline CDR1 and CDR2 sequences are ENHRY and SYGVKD. CDR3 length: 13 amino acids. Losses at the gene ends were 10 bases for V and 5 bases for J; bases not matched to a gene: 7. The CDR3 spells CATRTSGYDEQYF. The CDR3 DNA sequence: TGTGCCACGAGGACTAGCGGGTACGACGAGCAGTACTTC.

The chain has TRBV30 and TRBJ2-1, with 9 bases lining up with TRBD1. V trimming: 1 base; J trimming: 4 bases; junction bases outside the gene matches: 2. This CDR3 is 14 amino acids long. The germline CDR1 and CDR2 sequences are GTSNPN and SVGIG (reference sequence). The DNA for the CDR3 is TGTGCCTGGAGTGGGACAGGGGCGTACAATGAGCAGTTCTTC. Encoded protein: CAWSGTGAYNEQFF.

This chain links TRBV14 with TRBJ1-6, with a weak D call TRBD1 (5 bases). CDR1 is SGHDN, CDR2 FVKESK, per germline. V lost 0 bases and J 8 bases, leaving 11 bases between the germline ends. This CDR3 is 15 amino acids long. CDR3 sequence reads: CASSQDTGGYSPLHF. CDR3 nucleotides: TGTGCCAGCAGCCAAGATACGGGGGGGTATTCACCCCTCCACTTT. Based on the CDR3 plus reference TRBV14 and TRBJ1-6, the full variable domain is EAGVTQFPSHSVIEKGQTVTLRCDPISGHDNLYWYRRVMGKEIKFLLHFVKESKQDESGMPNNRFLAERTGGTYSTLKVQPAELEDSGVYFCASSQDTGGYSPLHFGNGTRLTVT.

V usage is TRBV30 and J usage is TRBJ2-7; 7 bases align to TRBD1. CDR1 and CDR2 (germline): GTSNPN, SVGIG (reference sequence). J was trimmed by 2 bases and V by 2 bases; bases with no gene match: 3. This CDR3 comprises 13 residues. In nucleotides, the CDR3 is TGTGCCTGGAGTACCGGACAGGCCTACGAGCAGTACTTC. Its protein product is CAWSTGQAYEQYF.

The J gene is TRBJ1-2, the V gene TRBV6-5; TRBD1 agrees at 8 bases. The CDR3 contains 15 residues. Germline V gene sequence: CDR1 MNHEY, CDR2 SVGAGI. Trimming cost V 4 bases and J 13 bases; bases outside gene matches: 17. The CDR3 nucleotides read TGTGCCAGCAGTTTCCCGACAGGGGAAGCCGGAGAGACCACCTTC. Its translation is CASSFPTGEAGETTF.

The chain has TRBV4-3 and TRBJ1-5; maybe TRBD1 (5 bases). The germline V and J ends were trimmed by 2 bases and 1 base, with 18 bases remaining between them. The length of the CDR3 is 18 residues. Germline lookup yields CDR1 LGHNA and CDR2 YSLEER. The CDR3 reads CASSQRWMGSGSNQPQHF. CDR3 DNA sequence: TGCGCCAGCAGCCAAAGATGGATGGGGTCAGGGAGCAATCAGCCCCAGCATTTT.

This chain joins TRBV10-3 and TRBJ2-3; maybe TRBD1 (5 bases). This CDR3 is built from 14 residues. Germline V gene data show CDR1 as ENHRY and CDR2 as SYGVKD. V dropped 2 bases and J dropped 2 bases, with 8 bases sitting between them. CDR3: CAISEDRYTDTQYF. The CDR3, as DNA: TGTGCCATCAGTGAGGACAGATACACAGATACGCAGTATTTT.

The chain employs TRBV30 and TRBJ2-5; D is possibly TRBD1 (5 bases). CDR3 size: 15 residues. V dropped 0 bases and J dropped 5 bases, with 16 bases sitting between them. From germline, CDR1 is GTSNPN and CDR2 SVGIG (reference sequence). Here the CDR3 reads CAWSVRGLSGETQYF. For the CDR3, the DNA is TGTGCCTGGAGTGTACGAGGTCTATCAGGGGAGACCCAGTACTTC.

This clone was seen only once. The V call is TRBV7-3, the J call TRBJ2-5; 7 nucleotides line up with TRBD2. With V trimmed by 5 bases and J by 8 bases, 8 bases remained unmatched. CDR1 is SGHTA, CDR2 FQGTGA, per germline. This CDR3 has 13 amino acids. The CDR3 sequence: CASSINGGGTQYF. The CDR3 nucleotides read TGTGCCAGCAGCATTAATGGGGGGGGAACCCAGTACTTC.